The clone carrying this TCR beta chain was observed a few times. Its antigen is as yet unknown. The record originates from a study of response to subunit inactivated influenza vaccine. Whole-study findings and limits: T cells newly recruited by each seasonal influenza vaccination are few, the authors suggested.

TCRdb re-called the RT-PCR reads with MiXCR, one entry per CDR3 protein. The data show under 550,000 distinct CDR3 sequences, approximately 7.8% seen once. CDR3 length: 13 residues. Germline V gene sequence: CDR1 MRHNA, CDR2 SNTAGT. The V and J ends lost 5 bases and 5 bases respectively, with 12 bases between them. The sample in question was PBMCs from blood, obtained about 24 months after vaccination. The clonotype comes from a man aged 50-75 years who received an inactivated influenza vaccine. The chain employs TRBV6-4 and TRBJ1-1; D is unresolved. CDR3: CASSRTWQTEAFF. In nucleotides, the CDR3 is TGTGCCAGCAGTCGGACTTGGCAGACTGAAGCTTTCTTT.